The 29 T cell receptor beta chains in this list originate from one sample, sequenced in a study of blood T cells in healthy people across ages. With a J-beta primer mix and a sample-barcoded 5' primer, a second PCR ran 7 to 11 cycles. Via MiXCR, TCRdb re-called the 5' RACE reads, giving one row per CDR3 protein. Found here are 600,000 or so distinct CDR3 sequences, roughly 21% of them singletons; the top ten hold 3.5% to 4%. The sequencing input was blood. These receptors were obtained from a man between 65 and 80 years old in good health.

The rearrangement uses TRBV6-1 and TRBJ1-2, with D perhaps matching TRBD1 (5 bases). Per germline, CDR1 MNHNS and CDR2 SASEGT. The CDR3 loop spans 14 amino acids. The V end was cut by 0 bases, the J end by 2 bases, with 7 bases between. The CDR3 here is CASSEAWGNYGYTF. The CDR3 bases are TGTGCCAGCAGTGAAGCCTGGGGGAACTATGGCTACACCTTC.

This clonotype was recorded once. The genes are TRBV20-1 and TRBJ2-1, with D hard to call. In germline, CDR1 is DFQATT, CDR2 SNEGSKA (reference sequence). The V and J ends lost 2 bases and 4 bases respectively, with 15 bases between them. CDR3 length: 15 residues. CDR3 in amino acids: CSARPRPQRYNEQFF. The CDR3 DNA reads as TGCAGTGCTAGACCAAGGCCGCAACGGTACAATGAGCAGTTCTTC.

This chain joins TRBV5-1 and TRBJ2-5, with D perhaps matching TRBD1 (5 bases). CDR1 and CDR2 from the germline V gene are SGHRS and YFSETQ. V was cut by 4 bases and J by 11 bases, with 18 bases left in between. The CDR3 extends over 13 amino acids. The CDR3, as DNA: TGCGCCAGCAGCCCAGACAGTTCCTACGGGCAGTACTTC. It translates to CASSPDSSYGQYF. Using reference TRBV5-1 and TRBJ2-5 for the parts outside the CDR3, the full variable domain is KAGVTQTPRYLIKTRGQQVTLSCSPISGHRSVSWYQQTPGQGLQFLFEYFSETQRNKGNFPGRFSGRQFSNSRSEMNVSTLELGDSALYLCASSPDSSYGQYFGPGTRLLVL.

The chain carries TRBV10-3 and TRBJ2-1; 12 bases agree with TRBD2. The germline gives CDR1 ENHRY, CDR2 SYGVKD. The CDR3 is 18 amino acids. V was pared by 5 bases and J by 0 bases, with 8 bases of the junction left unmatched. Here the CDR3 reads CAISPGLAGQSSYNEQFF. CDR3 sequence (DNA): TGTGCCATCAGTCCGGGACTAGCGGGTCAAAGCTCCTACAATGAGCAGTTCTTC.

This clonotype was observed a few times. The V gene is TRBV19, the J gene TRBJ2-5, with D possibly TRBD2 on 5 matching bases. Trimming removed 5 bases from V and 4 bases from J, with 11 bases in between. The CDR3 spans 13 residues. Germline assignment: CDR1 LNHDA and CDR2 SQIVND (reference sequence). CDR3: CASSSSGIETQYF. As DNA, the CDR3 is TGTGCCAGTAGTTCGTCGGGGATAGAGACCCAGTACTTC.

The rearrangement uses TRBV5-1 and TRBJ2-3; 10 bases match TRBD2. The CDR3 is made up of 16 amino acids. The germline V gene encodes CDR1 SGHRS and CDR2 YFSETQ. V lost 4 bases to trimming and J lost 1 base; unmatched junction nucleotides: 6. CDR3 coding DNA: TGCGCCAGCAGCAGGGTTGGGACTAGCGGCACAGATACGCAGTATTTT. Protein: CASSRVGTSGTDTQYF.

This clonotype has just a few counts. The chain joins TRBV12-5 to TRBJ2-5; 11 bases are a match to TRBD2. The DNA end is more similar to TRBJ2-1, so the J call may be wrong. The CDR3 loop spans 17 amino acids. Germline CDR1 and CDR2: LGHNT and FRNRAP. CDR3 region: CASGLVILAGDPMTQFF. The CDR3 bases are TGTGCTAGTGGTTTGGTAATACTAGCGGGAGACCCAATGACGCAGTTCTTC.

On this clonotype: Germline is not matched at one junction end, which may reflect a read error. The chain recombines TRBV5-1 with TRBJ1-1, with no clear D. The CDR3 is made up of 14 amino acids. CDR1 and CDR2 (germline): SGHRS, YFSETQ. CDR3 sequence: CASSLGSLNTVAFF. CDR3 DNA sequence: TGCGCCAGCAGCTTGGGAAGCCTGAACACTGTAGCTTTCTTT.

This clonotype has a handful of counts. The chain links TRBV20-1 to TRBJ2-6; no firm D call. Germline assignment: CDR1 DFQATT and CDR2 SNEGSKA (reference sequence). The CDR3 totals 14 residues. In DNA, the CDR3 is TGCAGCGCCGACCAGAGCTCTGGGGCCAACGTCCTGACTTTC. Translation: CSADQSSGANVLTF.

This chain uses TRBV7-2 with TRBJ2-7; D not resolved. Germline-derived CDR1 and CDR2 are SGHTA and FQGNSA. The V end lost 4 bases, the J end lost 6 bases, and 10 bases lay between the germline ends. The CDR3 covers 12 residues. In DNA form, the CDR3 reads TGTGCCAGCAGCTCGCAACCTGGCGAGCAGTACTTC. Translated: CASSSQPGEQYF.

Remarks on this clonotype: The CDR3 does not close with the conserved phenylalanine or tryptophan, likely indicating a read error. The V gene is TRBV25-1, the J gene TRBJ2-5, with 11 bases identical to TRBD1. Trimming took 2 bases from V and 1 from J; bases not matched to a gene: 3. Germline CDR1 and CDR2: MGHDK and SYGVNS. The CDR3 contains 16 residues. The CDR3 sequence is CASSETGTGGQETQYI. CDR3 in DNA: TGTGCCAGCAGTGAAACCGGGACAGGGGGCCAAGAGACCCAGTACATC.

This clonotype was detected only a few times. The CDR3 DNA reads TGTGCCAGCAGTTTAAGGGTGGTAACTGGCTACACCTTC. Residues: CASSLRVVTGYTF. The rearrangement joins TRBV28 to TRBJ1-2; no definite D call. Between the trimmed V and J ends, which lost 2 bases and 7 bases, there was a span of 11 bases. The CDR3 consists of 13 residues. Germline loops: CDR1 MDHEN, CDR2 SYDVKM.

Only a few counts were recorded for this clonotype. The rearrangement links TRBV20-1 to TRBJ2-7, with D perhaps matching TRBD1 or TRBD2 (5 bases each). Germline V gives CDR1 DFQATT, CDR2 SNEGSKA (reference sequence). V gave up 1 base and J gave up 2 bases, with 21 bases separating them. This CDR3 is 17 amino acids long. CDR3 DNA: TGCAGTGCTAGAGCCCAGGCCCGGGACGGTAACACCTACGAGCAGTACTTC. Translation: CSARAQARDGNTYEQYF.

This clonotype was recorded a few times. The chain recombines TRBV3-1 with TRBJ1-6; D gene uncertain. This CDR3 is built from 14 residues. Trimming pared 4 bases from V and 9 bases from J, leaving 13 bases between. Germline V gene sequence: CDR1 LGHDT, CDR2 YNNKEL (reference sequence). The CDR3: CASSRLTRGSPLHF. The CDR3 region has the DNA TGTGCCAGCAGCCGTCTGACTCGCGGTTCACCCCTCCACTTT.

The chain recombines TRBV20-1 with TRBJ2-1; 11 nucleotides match TRBD2. V trimming: 5 bases; J trimming: 2 bases; junction bases outside the gene matches: 2. The CDR3 covers 14 residues. Germline V CDR1 and CDR2: DFQATT, SNEGSKA (reference sequence). The DNA for the CDR3 is TGCAGTGCTCCGACTAGCGGGACCTACAATGAGCAGTTCTTC. Translation gives CSAPTSGTYNEQFF.

The chain combines TRBV6-5 with TRBJ2-7, with 8 bases that match TRBD1. This CDR3 has 14 amino acids. Trimming took 6 bases from V and 9 from J; bases not matched to a gene: 13. The germline V gene has CDR1 MNHEY and CDR2 SVGAGI. The CDR3 loop reads CASRDPGQARRQYF. The CDR3 DNA reads TGTGCCAGCAGGGATCCGGGACAGGCTAGACGGCAGTACTTC.

The genes are TRBV2 and TRBJ1-1, with D maybe TRBD1 (6 bases). Trimming removed 6 bases from V and 6 bases from J, with 14 bases in between. Germline V lookup: CDR1 SNHLY, CDR2 FYNNEI. The CDR3 extends over 13 amino acids. For the CDR3, the DNA is TGTGCCAGCAGGGGCAGGGGTATGTCTGAAGCTTTCTTT. It yields the protein CASRGRGMSEAFF.

This clonotype was observed a few times. The V call is TRBV6-2 or TRBV6-3, the J call TRBJ2-5; maybe TRBD2 (5 bases). The last part of the DNA fits TRBJ2-1 better; the J call may be wrong. The CDR3 contains 13 residues. The germline CDR1 and CDR2 sequences are MNHEY and SVGEGT. The CDR3 here is CASSYGVRAAQFF. The DNA of the CDR3 is TGTGCCAGCAGTTACGGGGTGAGGGCGGCGCAGTTCTTC.

The chain combines TRBV4-3 with TRBJ2-7, with a possible D match to TRBD2 (6 bases). The CDR3 sequence is 15 residues long. Trimming stripped 0 bases from V and 5 bases from J, with 14 bases between. From germline, CDR1 is LGHNA and CDR2 YSLEER. The CDR3 region is CASSQDAGLRDEQYF. The CDR3 DNA reads as TGCGCCAGCAGCCAAGATGCAGGACTACGAGACGAGCAGTACTTC.

J is TRBJ2-7 and V is TRBV7-9, with TRBD1 matching 10 bases. The CDR3 consists of 16 residues. Trimming at V came to 2 bases and at J to 6 bases, leaving 10 bases not matched to a gene. The germline CDR1 and CDR2 sequences are SEHNR and FQNEAQ (reference sequence). The DNA of the CDR3 is TGTGCCAGCAGCTTACTAACCGGGACAGGGGAATCCGAGCAGTACTTC. This codes for CASSLLTGTGESEQYF. Combining the CDR3 with reference TRBV7-9 and TRBJ2-7 gives the whole variable domain DTGVSQNPRHKITKRGQNVTFRCDPISEHNRLYWYRQTLGQGPEFLTYFQNEAQLEKSRLLSDRFSAERPKGSFSTLEIQRTEQGDSAMYLCASSLLTGTGESEQYFGPGTRLTVT.

This clonotype was detected a few times. The chain recombines TRBV6-1 with TRBJ2-2; D is unclear. V lost 4 bases to trimming and J lost 2 bases, with 8 bases between them. This CDR3 is built from 14 residues. Per germline, CDR1 MNHNS and CDR2 SASEGT. Here the CDR3 reads CASSGFRNTGELFF. CDR3 DNA: TGTGCCAGCAGTGGATTCAGAAACACCGGGGAGCTGTTTTTT.

V usage is TRBV28 and J usage is TRBJ2-5; the D is unclear. CDR1 is MDHEN, CDR2 SYDVKM, per germline. The V and J ends lost 5 bases and 2 bases respectively, with 15 bases between them. The CDR3 spans 15 residues. In DNA, the CDR3 is TGTGCCAGCAGTCTCCCCCTCCCCGCACAAGAGACCCAGTACTTC. This sequence encodes CASSLPLPAQETQYF.

This rearrangement joins TRBV7-6 to TRBJ2-1; tentative D call: TRBD2 (6 bases). With 4 bases removed from V and 13 bases from J, the gap between germline ends came to 23 bases. This CDR3 is 15 amino acids long. CDR1 and CDR2 from the germline V gene are SGHVS and FNYEAQ. In DNA, the CDR3 is TGTGCCAGCAGCTCAAGTAACGGGTCGGGAGCAAGACAGTTCTTC. As protein: CASSSSNGSGARQFF.

There are a few counts of this clonotype. The chain has TRBV7-9 and TRBJ2-3; TRBD1 matches at 9 bases. With 10 bases clipped from V and 1 base from J, the junction kept 18 bases outside the gene matches. CDR1 and CDR2 (germline): SEHNR, FQNEAQ (reference sequence). This CDR3 has 18 amino acids. The CDR3 DNA is TGTGCCACGGAGGGCGGGACAGGGAATACGGTCGGCACAGATACGCAGTATTTT. Amino acids: CATEGGTGNTVGTDTQYF.

This clonotype was counted a few times. The chain has TRBV20-1 and TRBJ2-7; weak D call: TRBD2 (5 bases). V lost 0 bases and J 0 bases, leaving 12 bases between the germline ends. The CDR3 covers 15 residues. Germline CDR1 reads DFQATT; CDR2 reads SNEGSKA (reference sequence). The CDR3 is CSARDPKRSSYEQYF. CDR3 nucleotide sequence: TGCAGTGCTAGAGATCCAAAGCGGAGCTCCTACGAGCAGTACTTC.

V and J are TRBV4-1 and TRBJ2-7, with 8 bases aligning to TRBD2. Looked up from germline, CDR1 is MGHRA and CDR2 is YSYEKL. The V segment lost 4 bases and the J segment 5 bases; nucleotides outside the gene matches: 10. This CDR3 spans 15 amino acids. CDR3 nucleotides: TGCGCCAGCAGCCGCTACGGGACTAGAGGGGACGAGCAGTACTTC. Translating gives CASSRYGTRGDEQYF.

This chain connects TRBV20-1 to TRBJ1-1; TRBD1 matches 7 bases. Germline CDR1 DFQATT, CDR2 SNEGSKA (reference sequence). V gave up 5 bases and J gave up 6 bases; unmatched junction bases: 3. This CDR3 contains 11 residues. CDR3 nucleotides: TGCAGTGCTGGGGACAGTGCTGAAGCTTTCTTT. Its protein product is CSAGDSAEAFF.

This clonotype was seen a few times. This sequence joins TRBV12-3 or TRBV12-4 and TRBJ2-2; D perhaps matches TRBD2 (6 bases). V was shortened by 6 bases and J by 0 bases, with 17 bases between the two germline ends. The CDR3 has 17 amino acids. Here the CDR3 reads CASRPRGGTTNTGELFF. CDR3 nucleotide sequence: TGTGCCAGCAGGCCTCGCGGCGGGACGACGAACACCGGGGAGCTGTTTTTT.

Worth noting for this clonotype: Because it lacks the conserved phenylalanine or tryptophan at the end, this CDR3 is likely a read error. V gene TRBV7-9 combines with J gene TRBJ2-1, with 10 bases that match TRBD2. CDR1 is SEHNR, CDR2 FQNEAQ, per germline (reference sequence). Trimming cost V 4 bases and J 4 bases; bases outside gene matches: 10. The CDR3 covers 17 residues. This chain's CDR3 is CASSSLAGGGVYNEQFI. The CDR3 DNA sequence: TGTGCCAGCAGCTCTTTAGCGGGAGGAGGGGTTTACAATGAGCAGTTCATC.